Listed below are T cell receptor beta chains from one sample, sequenced in a study of blood T cells in healthy people across ages. TCRdb itself ran the 5' RACE reads through MiXCR, one entry per CDR3 protein. The table shows about 1.6 million distinct CDR3 sequences, with around 36% occurring only once. Material: blood. These receptors all come from a woman aged 25 to 39 in good health. The CDR3 runs from the conserved cysteine through the conserved F or W. A D gene is named only where the DNA matches it firmly. Not all rows give a size; the values are once, few, many and, for expanded clones, a class.

j_gene: TRBJ2-3; v_gene: TRBV5-1; abundance: NA; d_gene: NA; CDR3nt: TGCGCCAGCAGCGGGGGACATTCCGACGGGGATACGCAGTATTTT; CDR3aa: CASSGGHSDGDTQYF
j_gene: TRBJ1-1; v_gene: TRBV12-3/TRBV12-4; abundance: few; d_gene: NA; CDR3nt: TGTGCCAGCAGTTTAACCCTGGTGGGCACTGAAGCTTTCTTT; CDR3aa: CASSLTLVGTEAFF
j_gene: TRBJ1-3; v_gene: TRBV7-9; abundance: NA; d_gene: NA; CDR3nt: TGTGCCAGCGGCCTACAGGGCTCTGGAAACACCATATATTTT; CDR3aa: CASGLQGSGNTIYF
j_gene: TRBJ2-2; v_gene: TRBV6-2/TRBV6-3; abundance: NA; d_gene: NA; CDR3nt: TGTGCCAGCACTACCTGGGGGGAGGAGAACACCGGGGAGCTGTTTTTT; CDR3aa: CASTTWGEENTGELFF
j_gene: TRBJ2-3; v_gene: TRBV5-1; abundance: few; d_gene: TRBD2; CDR3nt: TGCGCCAGCAGGCTTCAAGCGGGGGTCACAGATACGCAGTATTTT; CDR3aa: CASRLQAGVTDTQYF
j_gene: TRBJ2-7; v_gene: TRBV4-1; abundance: few; d_gene: NA; CDR3nt: TGCGCCAGCAGCCAAGATTGGGAGGACGGCCTGTACTACGAGCAGTACTTC; CDR3aa: CASSQDWEDGLYYEQYF
j_gene: TRBJ1-5; v_gene: TRBV12-3/TRBV12-4; abundance: NA; d_gene: TRBD1; CDR3nt: TGTGCCAGCAGCCTCACAGGGGGCGCGGATCAGCCCCAGCATTTT; CDR3aa: CASSLTGGADQPQHF
j_gene: TRBJ1-2; v_gene: TRBV30; abundance: many; d_gene: NA; CDR3nt: TGTGCCTGGAGTCTAAGGGATTTTGGCTACACCTTC; CDR3aa: CAWSLRDFGYTF
j_gene: TRBJ2-5; v_gene: TRBV27; abundance: NA; d_gene: NA; CDR3nt: TGTGCCAGCAGTACTGACACGGACCACTGGGAGACCCAGTACTTC; CDR3aa: CASSTDTDHWETQYF
j_gene: TRBJ1-2; v_gene: TRBV11-2; abundance: NA; d_gene: TRBD1; CDR3nt: TGTGCCAGCAGCTCCCCTAAAACAGGGGGCGGCTATGGCTACACCTTC; CDR3aa: CASSSPKTGGGYGYTF
j_gene: TRBJ2-1; v_gene: TRBV12-3/TRBV12-4; abundance: NA; d_gene: TRBD1; CDR3nt: TGTGCCGGCAGGGGGCAGGGCAGCTCCTACAATGAGCAGTTCTTC; CDR3aa: CAGRGQGSSYNEQFF
j_gene: TRBJ2-1; v_gene: TRBV9; abundance: NA; d_gene: TRBD1; CDR3nt: TGTGCCAGCAGCGTGGACGGACAGGCGTACAATGTGCAGTTCTTC; CDR3aa: CASSVDGQAYNVQFF
j_gene: TRBJ2-1; v_gene: TRBV7-8; abundance: NA; d_gene: TRBD2; CDR3nt: TGTGCCAGCAGCTTAGTTCCCGGGACTAGCGGGATATACAATGAGCAGTTCTTC; CDR3aa: CASSLVPGTSGIYNEQFF
j_gene: TRBJ2-7; v_gene: TRBV20-1; abundance: NA; d_gene: NA; CDR3nt: TGCAGTGCTAGAGATGGGGGCCGTAAGTACAATGAGCAGTACTTC; CDR3aa: CSARDGGRKYNEQYF
j_gene: TRBJ1-5; v_gene: TRBV20-1; abundance: NA; d_gene: TRBD1; CDR3nt: TGCAGTGCTAGACCGACAGGGGGCAATCAGCCCCAGCATTTT; CDR3aa: CSARPTGGNQPQHF
j_gene: TRBJ2-1; v_gene: TRBV6-6; abundance: few; d_gene: NA; CDR3nt: TGTGCCAGCAGTTACTTAGGAGGGGAAAATGAGCAGTTCTTC; CDR3aa: CASSYLGGENEQFF
j_gene: TRBJ2-5; v_gene: TRBV7-9; abundance: few; d_gene: NA; CDR3nt: TGTGCCAGCAGCGCTGACGCGGAGGGTGCCCAGTACTTC; CDR3aa: CASSADAEGAQYF
j_gene: TRBJ2-5; v_gene: TRBV9; abundance: NA; d_gene: NA; CDR3nt: TGTGCCAGCAGCCCCGTACTCGGCGTTCAAGAGACCCAGTACTTC; CDR3aa: CASSPVLGVQETQYF
j_gene: TRBJ2-1; v_gene: TRBV20-1; abundance: NA; d_gene: NA; CDR3nt: TGCAGTGCCCACGGGGGGCTAAATGAGCAGTTCTTC; CDR3aa: CSAHGGLNEQFF
j_gene: TRBJ2-1; v_gene: TRBV7-9; abundance: NA; d_gene: TRBD2; CDR3nt: TGTGCCAGCAGCTTAGGTGGCCTAGCGGGAGTAAAACAAGTCTATGAGCAGTTCTTC; CDR3aa: CASSLGGLAGVKQVYEQFF
j_gene: TRBJ2-1; v_gene: TRBV27; abundance: few; d_gene: NA; CDR3nt: TGTGCCAGCAGTTTATCATCGGGACGGGTATCCTACAATGAGCAGTTCTTC; CDR3aa: CASSLSSGRVSYNEQFF
j_gene: TRBJ2-7; v_gene: TRBV28; abundance: NA; d_gene: NA; CDR3nt: TGTGCCGGCAGGCGACAGGGAGGTCCCGACGAGCAGTACTTC; CDR3aa: CAGRRQGGPDEQYF
j_gene: TRBJ2-1; v_gene: TRBV4-1; abundance: many; d_gene: NA; CDR3nt: TGCGCCAGCAGCAGCCGGGGGCAGCTTAGCAATGAGCAGTTCTTC; CDR3aa: CASSSRGQLSNEQFF
j_gene: TRBJ2-1; v_gene: TRBV29-1; abundance: few; d_gene: NA; CDR3nt: TGCAGCGGCGTACAGAGGAATGAGCAGTTCTTC; CDR3aa: CSGVQRNEQFF
j_gene: TRBJ2-5; v_gene: TRBV20-1; abundance: few; d_gene: NA; CDR3nt: TGCAGTGCTAGAGTTTGGGCGGAAGAGACCCAGTACTTC; CDR3aa: CSARVWAEETQYF
j_gene: TRBJ2-1; v_gene: TRBV10-1; abundance: NA; d_gene: TRBD2; CDR3nt: TGCGCCAGCAGGGTTGGACTAGCGGGGGACTCCTACAATGAGCAGTTCTTC; CDR3aa: CASRVGLAGDSYNEQFF
j_gene: TRBJ1-4; v_gene: TRBV29-1; abundance: few; d_gene: TRBD1; CDR3nt: TGCAGCGTTGAAGGACAGGGGGCACTGGGAAGTGATCTGTTTTTT; CDR3aa: CSVEGQGALGSDLFF
j_gene: TRBJ2-1; v_gene: TRBV28; abundance: few; d_gene: TRBD2; CDR3nt: TGTGCCAGCAGTTTGGGACTAGCGGGAGTTCAGTATGAGCAGTTCTTC; CDR3aa: CASSLGLAGVQYEQFF
j_gene: TRBJ1-5; v_gene: TRBV4-2; abundance: many; d_gene: NA; CDR3nt: TGTGCCAGCAGCCAAGATTGGGGTAGTCAGCCCCAGCATTTT; CDR3aa: CASSQDWGSQPQHF
j_gene: TRBJ1-2; v_gene: TRBV29-1; abundance: few; d_gene: NA; CDR3nt: TGCAGCGTTGTAAGACAAGACTATGGCTACACCTTC; CDR3aa: CSVVRQDYGYTF
j_gene: TRBJ2-3; v_gene: TRBV10-3; abundance: many; d_gene: NA; CDR3nt: TGTGCCATCAGCGCAGCCGAACACACAGATACGCAGTATTTT; CDR3aa: CAISAAEHTDTQYF
j_gene: TRBJ2-7; v_gene: TRBV28; abundance: NA; d_gene: TRBD1; CDR3nt: TGTGTCAGCAGTTTAACACCGGGACAGAGCCCGTACGAGCAGTACTTC; CDR3aa: CVSSLTPGQSPYEQYF
j_gene: TRBJ1-3; v_gene: TRBV27; abundance: NA; d_gene: TRBD1; CDR3nt: TGTGCCAGCAGCCCCAACGCAGGGGGAAAAGGAAACACCATATATTTT; CDR3aa: CASSPNAGGKGNTIYF
j_gene: TRBJ2-3; v_gene: TRBV5-1; abundance: NA; d_gene: NA; CDR3nt: TGCGCCAGCAGCACGAGGGTCGACACAGATACGCAGTATTTT; CDR3aa: CASSTRVDTDTQYF
j_gene: TRBJ2-7; v_gene: TRBV6-1; abundance: NA; d_gene: NA; CDR3nt: TGTGCCAGCAGTCAAATCCGGGCCCGGGGCCACGAGCAGTACTTC; CDR3aa: CASSQIRARGHEQYF
j_gene: TRBJ2-1; v_gene: TRBV9; abundance: NA; d_gene: NA; CDR3nt: TGTGCCAGCAGCGTAGTCGGGACGGGTGAGCAGTTCTTC; CDR3aa: CASSVVGTGEQFF
j_gene: TRBJ2-1; v_gene: TRBV4-1; abundance: NA; d_gene: TRBD2; CDR3nt: TGCGCCAGCAGCCAAGAACGAGCGGGGGGTTACAATGAGCAGTTCTTC; CDR3aa: CASSQERAGGYNEQFF
j_gene: TRBJ2-3; v_gene: TRBV12-3/TRBV12-4; abundance: NA; d_gene: NA; CDR3nt: TGTGCCAGCAGTTTCGCCGGCGATGCGCAGTATTTT; CDR3aa: CASSFAGDAQYF
j_gene: TRBJ2-1; v_gene: TRBV11-1; abundance: NA; d_gene: TRBD2; CDR3nt: TGTGCCAGCAGCATCGTCACTAGCGGTTACGATGAGCAGTTCTTC; CDR3aa: CASSIVTSGYDEQFF
j_gene: TRBJ2-5; v_gene: TRBV4-2; abundance: few; d_gene: TRBD2; CDR3nt: TGTGCCAGCAGCCAAGAAGGAGCGGGGGTAGAGACCCAGTACTTC; CDR3aa: CASSQEGAGVETQYF
j_gene: TRBJ2-1; v_gene: TRBV5-1; abundance: few; d_gene: TRBD2; CDR3nt: TGCGCCAGCAGCCTCCGGGCTAGCGGGGGGACCTACAATGAGCAGTTCTTC; CDR3aa: CASSLRASGGTYNEQFF
j_gene: TRBJ2-3; v_gene: TRBV20-1; abundance: NA; d_gene: TRBD2; CDR3nt: TGCAGTGCTAGGCTTTCGACCTTAGCGGGGGGGCCAGTCCAAGATACGCAGTATTTT; CDR3aa: CSARLSTLAGGPVQDTQYF
j_gene: TRBJ2-2; v_gene: TRBV4-2; abundance: NA; d_gene: TRBD2; CDR3nt: TGTGCCACCGGGGTAGCGGGGGGGCGACTTCATCCCCGTCTGACCGGGGAGCTGTTTTTT; CDR3aa: CATGVAGGRLHPRLTGELFF
j_gene: TRBJ1-2; v_gene: TRBV20-1; abundance: NA; d_gene: NA; CDR3nt: TGCAGTGCTAGAACGGGGGCCTACTATGGCTACACCTTC; CDR3aa: CSARTGAYYGYTF
j_gene: TRBJ1-2; v_gene: TRBV12-3/TRBV12-4; abundance: few; d_gene: NA; CDR3nt: TGTGCCAGCAGTCTCCGGGACGGGGGAAGGAGGGGCTACACCTTC; CDR3aa: CASSLRDGGRRGYTF
j_gene: TRBJ1-6; v_gene: TRBV6-6; abundance: NA; d_gene: NA; CDR3nt: TGTGCCAGCAGTGGGGGATCACGAGGTTCACCCCTCCACTTT; CDR3aa: CASSGGSRGSPLHF
j_gene: TRBJ2-3; v_gene: TRBV4-1; abundance: few; d_gene: TRBD1; CDR3nt: TGCGCCAGCAGCCAAGGGACAGGGTTCACAGATACGCAGTATTTT; CDR3aa: CASSQGTGFTDTQYF
j_gene: TRBJ2-7; v_gene: TRBV28; abundance: few; d_gene: TRBD2; CDR3nt: TGTGCCAGCAGTACTCCCGGGACTAGCGGAATCTACGAGCAGTACTTC; CDR3aa: CASSTPGTSGIYEQYF
j_gene: TRBJ2-2; v_gene: TRBV7-9; abundance: few; d_gene: TRBD1; CDR3nt: TGTGCCAGCGGAAGACAGGGGTTGAGCGGGGAGCTGTTTTTT; CDR3aa: CASGRQGLSGELFF
j_gene: TRBJ2-7; v_gene: TRBV11-1; abundance: few; d_gene: NA; CDR3nt: TGTGCCAGCAGCTTAGGCCGGGCAGGCTGGTACGAGCAGTACTTC; CDR3aa: CASSLGRAGWYEQYF
j_gene: TRBJ2-1; v_gene: TRBV12-3/TRBV12-4; abundance: NA; d_gene: TRBD2; CDR3nt: TGTGCCATATCGGGAGGGCCGGAAAGAAATGAGCAGTTCTTC; CDR3aa: CAISGGPERNEQFF
j_gene: TRBJ2-5; v_gene: TRBV13; abundance: NA; d_gene: NA; CDR3nt: TGTGCCAGCAGCCCCTGGCAGGGTACGTCGGAGCAGTACTTC; CDR3aa: CASSPWQGTSEQYF
j_gene: TRBJ2-1; v_gene: TRBV27; abundance: few; d_gene: TRBD2; CDR3nt: TGTGCCAGCAGTTTAGAGGGGCCGGGACTAGCGGGTCTCAATGAGCAGTTCTTC; CDR3aa: CASSLEGPGLAGLNEQFF
j_gene: TRBJ2-7; v_gene: TRBV20-1; abundance: NA; d_gene: NA; CDR3nt: TGCAGTGCTACTAGACAGGCTGGCGAGCAGTACTTC; CDR3aa: CSATRQAGEQYF
j_gene: TRBJ2-3; v_gene: TRBV7-3; abundance: few; d_gene: TRBD2; CDR3nt: TGTGCCAGCAGCTTAGGCCCCCCTCTAGCGGGGGGTGGCACAGATACGCAGTATTTT; CDR3aa: CASSLGPPLAGGGTDTQYF